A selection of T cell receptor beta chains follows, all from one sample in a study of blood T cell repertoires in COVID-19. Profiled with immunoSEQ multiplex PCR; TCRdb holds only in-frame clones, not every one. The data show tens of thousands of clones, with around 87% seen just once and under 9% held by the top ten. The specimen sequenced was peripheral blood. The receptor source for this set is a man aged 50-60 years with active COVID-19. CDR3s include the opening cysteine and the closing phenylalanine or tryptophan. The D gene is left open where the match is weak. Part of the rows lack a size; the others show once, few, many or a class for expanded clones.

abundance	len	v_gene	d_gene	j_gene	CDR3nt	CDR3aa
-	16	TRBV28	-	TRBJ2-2	TGTGCCAGCAGTTTAAGTACGGAGGTGAACACCGGGGAGCTGTTTTTT	CASSLSTEVNTGELFF
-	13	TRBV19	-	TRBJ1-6	TGTGCCAGTAGTATAGATAAGAGTTCACCCCTCCACTTT	CASSIDKSSPLHF
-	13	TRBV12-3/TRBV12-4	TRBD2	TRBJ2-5	TGTGCCAGCAGCCCGGGGACTAAGGAGACCCAGTACTTC	CASSPGTKETQYF
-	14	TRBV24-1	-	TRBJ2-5	TGTGCCACCAGTGATTTGGTGGCCCCCCAGACCCAGTACTTC	CATSDLVAPQTQYF
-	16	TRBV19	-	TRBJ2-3	TGTGCCAGTAGTATGGCAGGAACAGGAGGCACAGATACGCAGTATTTT	CASSMAGTGGTDTQYF
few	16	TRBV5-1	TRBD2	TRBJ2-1	TGCGCCAGCAGCTTGGATAGCGGGAGGGCCTACAATGAGCAGTTCTTC	CASSLDSGRAYNEQFF
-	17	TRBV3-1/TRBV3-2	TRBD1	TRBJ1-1	TGTGCCAGCAGCCTTGGGGGGACAGGGGGGCCGGGCACTGAAGCTTTCTTT	CASSLGGTGGPGTEAFF
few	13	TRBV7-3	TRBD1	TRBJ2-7	TGTGCCAGCAGCGACAGGGGGCGCGACGAGCAGTACTTC	CASSDRGRDEQYF
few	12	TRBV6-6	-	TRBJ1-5	TGTGCCAGCAGTTACTCCGGGGTGCCCCAGCATTTT	CASSYSGVPQHF
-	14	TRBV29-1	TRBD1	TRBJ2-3	TGCAGCGCCACGGACAGGGCTAGCACAGATACGCAGTATTTT	CSATDRASTDTQYF
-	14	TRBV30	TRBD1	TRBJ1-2	TGTGCCTGGAGTACCGGGACAGTCAACTATGGCTACACCTTC	CAWSTGTVNYGYTF
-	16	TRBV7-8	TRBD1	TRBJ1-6	TGTGCCAGCAGCTTAGCGACAGGGAGGAATAATTCACCCCTCCACTTT	CASSLATGRNNSPLHF
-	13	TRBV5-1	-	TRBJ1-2	TGCGCCAGCAGCTCGGACAGCTACTATGGCTACACCTTC	CASSSDSYYGYTF
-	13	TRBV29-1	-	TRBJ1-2	TGCAGCGTTGAAGCAGGGCAGGCCTATGGCTACACCTTC	CSVEAGQAYGYTF
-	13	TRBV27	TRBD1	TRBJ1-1	TGTGCCAGCAGGGAGGCCGGACAGGCTGAAGCTTTCTTT	CASREAGQAEAFF
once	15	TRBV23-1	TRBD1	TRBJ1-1	TGCGCCCACGACAGGGGGCCAACTTTGGACACTGAAGCTTTCTTT	CAHDRGPTLDTEAFF
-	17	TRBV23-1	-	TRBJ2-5	TGCGCCAGCAGTCAATCTGTGGGCCCGCTGAAGCAAGAGACCCAGTACTTC	CASSQSVGPLKQETQYF
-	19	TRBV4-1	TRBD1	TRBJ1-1	TGCGCCAGCAGATCTGGTGGGTGGGGGACAGACCCAACTAGCACTGAAGCTTTCTTT	CASRSGGWGTDPTSTEAFF
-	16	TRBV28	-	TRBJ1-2	TGTGCCAGCAGTTTAACAGGAACCATAGTTCCCTATGGCTACACCTTC	CASSLTGTIVPYGYTF
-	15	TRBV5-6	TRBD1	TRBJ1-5	TGTGCCAGCAGCAAGACAGGGGCGGGGGTTCAGCCCCAGCATTTT	CASSKTGAGVQPQHF
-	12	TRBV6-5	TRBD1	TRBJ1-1	TGTGCCAGCGGGACAGGGGGCACTGAAGCTTTCTTT	CASGTGGTEAFF
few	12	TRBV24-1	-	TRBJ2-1	TGTGCCACCAGTGACCATGTCAATGAGCAGTTCTTC	CATSDHVNEQFF
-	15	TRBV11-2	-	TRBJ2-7	TGTGCCAGCAGCTTAGGGGTGCGGAGCTCCTACGAGCAGTACTTC	CASSLGVRSSYEQYF
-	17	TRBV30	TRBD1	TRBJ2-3	TGTGCCTGGAGTGTAAGGACAGGGGGCGTTCGCACAGATACGCAGTATTTT	CAWSVRTGGVRTDTQYF
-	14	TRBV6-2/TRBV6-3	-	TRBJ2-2	TGTGCCAGCAGTCCGTATGTGAACACCGGGGAGCTGTTTTTT	CASSPYVNTGELFF
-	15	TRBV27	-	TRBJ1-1	TGTGCCAGCAGTTTAGTTGGGGGGAGGCACACTGAAGCTTTCTTT	CASSLVGGRHTEAFF
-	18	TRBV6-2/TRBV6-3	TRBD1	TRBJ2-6	TGTGCCAGCAGTGATCCGGGACAGGTCCCCTCTGGGGCCAACGTCCTGACTTTC	CASSDPGQVPSGANVLTF
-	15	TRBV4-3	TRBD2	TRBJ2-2	TGCGCCAGCAGCCAGGGACTAGTCTCGACCGGGGAGCTGTTTTTT	CASSQGLVSTGELFF
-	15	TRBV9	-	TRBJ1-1	TGTGCCAGCAGCGTAGACGGGGAGATGAACACTGAAGCTTTCTTT	CASSVDGEMNTEAFF
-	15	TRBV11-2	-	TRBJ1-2	TGTGCCAGCAGCTTAGATCTTCAGGGGAGTGGTGGCTACACCTTC	CASSLDLQGSGGYTF
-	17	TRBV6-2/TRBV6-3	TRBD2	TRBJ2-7	TGTGCCAGCAGTTACTCATTCTCTAGCGGGCCGGACTACGAGCAGTACTTC	CASSYSFSSGPDYEQYF
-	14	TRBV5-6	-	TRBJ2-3	TGTGCCAGCAGCTCGAACAGACGCACAGATACGCAGTATTTT	CASSSNRRTDTQYF
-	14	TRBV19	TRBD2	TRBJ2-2	TGTGCCACCGGACTAGCGGGCTACACCGGGGAGCTGTTTTTT	CATGLAGYTGELFF
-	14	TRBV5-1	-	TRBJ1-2	TGCGCCAGCACCCCCCTTGCAGGCGCCTATGGCTACACCTTC	CASTPLAGAYGYTF
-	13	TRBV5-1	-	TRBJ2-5	TGCGCCAGCAGCGTTGGCAGCCAAGAGACCCAGTACTTC	CASSVGSQETQYF
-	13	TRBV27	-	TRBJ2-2	TGTGCCAGCACAGGGGCGAACACCGGGGAGCTGTTTTTT	CASTGANTGELFF
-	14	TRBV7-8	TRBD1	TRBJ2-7	TGTGCCAGCAGACTAGGGACAGGGCAGTACGAGCAGTACTTC	CASRLGTGQYEQYF
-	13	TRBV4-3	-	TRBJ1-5	TGCGCCAGCAGCCAAGACAGGAATCAGCCCCAGCATTTT	CASSQDRNQPQHF
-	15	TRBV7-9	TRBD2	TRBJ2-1	TGTGCCAGCAGCTCTAGCGGGAGGGCCACCGGAGAGCAGTTCTTC	CASSSSGRATGEQFF
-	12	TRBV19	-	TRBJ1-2	TGTGCCAGTAGTATTTCAGATTATGGCTACACCTTC	CASSISDYGYTF
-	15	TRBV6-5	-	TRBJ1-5	TGTGCCAGCACCGACCACAGGGACCGCAATCAGCCCCAGCATTTT	CASTDHRDRNQPQHF
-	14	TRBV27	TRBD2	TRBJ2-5	TGTGCCAGCAGTGCTGGGACTAGCGCGGAGACCCAGTACTTC	CASSAGTSAETQYF
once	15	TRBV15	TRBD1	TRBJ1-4	TGTGCCACCAGTAAGACAGGGGCAACTAATGAAAAACTGTTTTTT	CATSKTGATNEKLFF
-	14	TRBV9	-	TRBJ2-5	TGTGCCAGCAGCGTAGGTCCACTCCAAGAGACCCAGTACTTC	CASSVGPLQETQYF
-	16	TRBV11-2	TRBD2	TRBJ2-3	TGTGCCAGCAGCTTTCATCAGCGGGGGCCTACAGATACGCAGTATTTT	CASSFHQRGPTDTQYF
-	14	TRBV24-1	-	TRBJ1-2	TGTGCCACCAGTGATTTGACAGCTAACTATGGCTACACCTTC	CATSDLTANYGYTF
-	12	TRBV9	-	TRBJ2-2	TGTGCCAGCAGCCCCCTGAGGGGGGAGCTGTTTTTT	CASSPLRGELFF
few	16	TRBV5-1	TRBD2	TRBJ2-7	TGCGCCAGCAGCTTGGGACCGGCGGGAGAATCCTACGAGCAGTACTTC	CASSLGPAGESYEQYF
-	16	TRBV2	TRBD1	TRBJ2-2	TGTGCCAGCAGGGACAGACAGGGTGAGAACACCGGGGAGCTGTTTTTT	CASRDRQGENTGELFF
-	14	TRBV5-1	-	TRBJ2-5	TGCGCCAGCAGCTTGGCGGGGACACAAGAGACCCAGTACTTC	CASSLAGTQETQYF
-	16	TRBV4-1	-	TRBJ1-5	TGCGCCAGCAGCCAAGACCCGCAGGGGCCTAATCAGCCCCAGCATTTT	CASSQDPQGPNQPQHF
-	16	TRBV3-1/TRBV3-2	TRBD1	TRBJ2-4	TGTGCCAGCAGCCCCCAGGGGGATCTAGCCAAAAACATTCAGTACTTC	CASSPQGDLAKNIQYF